The sequence of this TCR beta chain was determined in a study of Graves' ophthalmopathy and Graves' hyperthyroidism. V lost 4 bases to trimming and J lost 2 bases, with 15 bases between them. The CDR3 is 15 residues long. Germline-derived CDR1 and CDR2 are MNHNS and SASEGT. TCR beta CDR3 amplification used RNA transcripts. First-round RT-PCR relied on HTBI primers, and a second-round multiplex PCR came next. TCRdb itself ran the multiplex PCR reads through MiXCR, one entry per CDR3 protein. This sample carries under 350,000 distinct CDR3 sequences, roughly a sixth of them seen once, and the ten largest clones take approximately 13%.

J is TRBJ2-7 and V is TRBV6-1, with D maybe TRBD2 (6 bases). The sample taken for sequencing was peripheral blood. The clonotype comes from an adult man with Graves' ophthalmopathy. Written as DNA, the CDR3 is TGTGCCAGCAGTGGTTCCGGGACGGGGGCCTACGAGCAGTACTTC. As protein: CASSGSGTGAYEQYF.